The next 5 T cell receptor beta chains were all read from a single sample in a study of blood T cell repertoires in COVID-19 (dated by TCRdb to 2018 to 2020). The method was the immunoSEQ multiplex PCR assay. In TCRdb, the immuneACCESS table is reduced to in-frame sequences with V and J assigned. These tables do not hold every clone; where another copy was compared, an unresolved V gene accounts for under half, and the others remain unexplained. The sample table contains more than 200,000 clones; only one count was recorded for 70% to 85% of them. Together, the top ten hold around 2% of the sample. Material for sequencing was PBMCs or T cells enriched from blood (not recorded which). These receptors originate from a man between 60 and 75 years old who had recovered from COVID-19.

V gene TRBV15 combines with J gene TRBJ2-5; tentative D call: TRBD2 (6 bases). V lost 2 bases and J lost 1, with 14 bases in between. CDR1 is LNHNV, CDR2 YYDKDF, per germline (reference sequence). CDR3 size: 16 residues. The CDR3 spells CATSRPPGLSQETQYF. CDR3 sequence (DNA): TGTGCCACCAGCAGACCACCGGGACTGAGCCAAGAGACCCAGTACTTC. Full variable domain (outside the CDR3, taken from reference TRBV15 and TRBJ2-5): DAMVIQNPRYQVTQFGKPVTLSCSQTLNHNVMYWYQQKSSQAPKLLFHYYDKDFNNEADTPDNFQSRRPNTSFCFLDIRSPGLGDTAMYLCATSRPPGLSQETQYFGPGTRLLVL.

The J gene is TRBJ1-2, the V gene TRBV6-5, with 7 positions matching TRBD1. The junction had 11 bases not matched to a gene; V was cut back by 8 bases and J by 8 bases. The CDR3 extends over 13 amino acids. Germline lookup yields CDR1 MNHEY and CDR2 SVGAGI. The CDR3 protein is CASEKTGVQGYTF. In DNA, the CDR3 is TGTGCCAGCGAGAAAACAGGGGTACAAGGCTACACCTTC.

V is TRBV19 and J is TRBJ1-1; tentatively, D is TRBD1 (6 bases). Germline assignment: CDR1 LNHDA and CDR2 SQIVND (reference sequence). This CDR3 contains 14 residues. V gave up 8 bases and J gave up 3 bases, with 16 bases separating them. The CDR3 DNA sequence: TGTGCCAGTTCGTTCGGGGAGGGGGACACTGAAGCTTTCTTT. Translation gives CASSFGEGDTEAFF. Using reference TRBV19 and TRBJ1-1 for the parts outside the CDR3, the full variable domain is DGGITQSPKYLFRKEGQNVTLSCEQNLNHDAMYWYRQDPGQGLRLIYYSQIVNDFQKGDIAEGYSVSREKKESFPLTVTSAQKNPTAFYLCASSFGEGDTEAFFGQGTRLTVV.

The V call is TRBV12-5, the J call TRBJ2-1, with a tentative D call TRBD2 (6 bases). There are 11 residues in the CDR3. V dropped 5 bases and J dropped 9 bases, with 8 bases sitting between them. Germline V gene data show CDR1 as LGHNT and CDR2 as FRNRAP. DNA for the CDR3: TGTGCTAGTGGTGGGACTTTTGAGCAGTTCTTC. Encoded protein: CASGGTFEQFF.

The chain combines TRBV11-2 with TRBJ2-2, with D perhaps TRBD2 (6 bases). V was clipped by 7 bases and J by 0 bases, with 9 bases between them. Germline CDR1 is SGHAT and CDR2 is FQNNGV. This CDR3 region has 14 residues. The CDR3 here is CASTSGANTGELFF. DNA for the CDR3: TGTGCCAGCACCTCGGGGGCGAACACCGGGGAGCTGTTTTTT.